This T cell receptor beta chain derives from a study of blood T cell repertoires in COVID-19. Study-wide context: COVID-19 samples, acute and convalescent, were from the United States, Italy and Spain. Nucleic acid was either cDNA or gDNA, and it came from T cells, B-cell-depleted T cells, or PBMCs.

This clone appeared a single time. From germline, CDR1 is LNHDA and CDR2 SQIVND (reference sequence). This CDR3 has 15 residues. V lost 4 bases to trimming and J lost 4 bases, with 16 bases between them. Original handling: Using reference gene primer amplification, nucleated cell counts were estimated. The method was immunoSEQ multiplex PCR; TCRdb's version includes in-frame clones alone and lacks a portion of them. D and trimming were read from the DNA, whereas the V and J calls and clone size are those reported in that table. The data contain 31,000 or so clones, around 90% of them seen just once; the ten biggest clones take up 1.5% to 1.9%.

The clonotype originates from a man aged 55 to 70 with active COVID-19. The specimen was peripheral blood. The chain joins TRBV19 to TRBJ1-2; no clear D gene. The CDR3 DNA reads as TGTGCCAGTAGTAAGCCCCAACAGAGTCTCTATGGCTACACCTTC. It specifies CASSKPQQSLYGYTF. Full variable domain (missing parts from reference TRBV19 and TRBJ1-2): DGGITQSPKYLFRKEGQNVTLSCEQNLNHDAMYWYRQDPGQGLRLIYYSQIVNDFQKGDIAEGYSVSREKKESFPLTVTSAQKNPTAFYLCASSKPQQSLYGYTFGSGTRLTVV.